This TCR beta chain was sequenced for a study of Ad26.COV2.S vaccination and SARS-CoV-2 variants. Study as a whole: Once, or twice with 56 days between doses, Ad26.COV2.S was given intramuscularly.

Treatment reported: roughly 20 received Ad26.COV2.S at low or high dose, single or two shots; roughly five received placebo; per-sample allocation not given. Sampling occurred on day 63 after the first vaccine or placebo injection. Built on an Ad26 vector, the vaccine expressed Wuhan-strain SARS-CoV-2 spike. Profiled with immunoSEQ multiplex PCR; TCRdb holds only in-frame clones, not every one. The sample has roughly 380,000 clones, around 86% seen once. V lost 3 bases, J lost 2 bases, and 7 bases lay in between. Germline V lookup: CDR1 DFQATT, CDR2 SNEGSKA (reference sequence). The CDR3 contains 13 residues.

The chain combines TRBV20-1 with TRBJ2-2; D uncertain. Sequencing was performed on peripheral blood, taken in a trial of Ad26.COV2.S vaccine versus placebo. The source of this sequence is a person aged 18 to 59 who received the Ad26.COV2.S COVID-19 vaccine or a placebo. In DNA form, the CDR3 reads TGCAGTGCTAGTTGGGGAAACACCGGGGAGCTGTTTTTT. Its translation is CSASWGNTGELFF.